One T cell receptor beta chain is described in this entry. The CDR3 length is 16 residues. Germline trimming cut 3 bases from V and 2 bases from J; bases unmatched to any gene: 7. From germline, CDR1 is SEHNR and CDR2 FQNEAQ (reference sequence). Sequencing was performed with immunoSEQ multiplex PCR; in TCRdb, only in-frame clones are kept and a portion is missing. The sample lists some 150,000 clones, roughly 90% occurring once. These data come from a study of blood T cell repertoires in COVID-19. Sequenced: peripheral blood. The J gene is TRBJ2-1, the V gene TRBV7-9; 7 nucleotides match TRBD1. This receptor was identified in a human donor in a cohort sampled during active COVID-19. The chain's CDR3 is CASSFNSGQAYNEQFF. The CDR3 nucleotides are TGTGCCAGCAGCTTCAACAGTGGACAGGCCTACAATGAGCAGTTCTTC.